Only one count was recorded for the clone carrying this TCR beta chain. This sample is drawn from a study of T cells in tuberculosis. The CDR3 has 15 residues. V was pared by 3 bases and J by 7 bases, with 18 bases between. Germline lookup yields CDR1 KGHSH and CDR2 LQKENI. Clones were sequenced by immunoSEQ multiplex PCR, and TCRdb holds only the in-frame ones, with some missing. The data contain about 43,000 clones, around 96% of them singletons. The TCR sequence derives from a donor aged 10-30 years with latent tuberculosis or without tuberculosis infection. The chain uses TRBV18 and TRBJ1-1, with D unresolved. The sample consisted of PBMCs. The CDR3 DNA sequence: TGTGCCAGCTCACCGCGGCGCGACTTTTCAATTGAAGCTTTCTTT. Residues: CASSPRRDFSIEAFF.